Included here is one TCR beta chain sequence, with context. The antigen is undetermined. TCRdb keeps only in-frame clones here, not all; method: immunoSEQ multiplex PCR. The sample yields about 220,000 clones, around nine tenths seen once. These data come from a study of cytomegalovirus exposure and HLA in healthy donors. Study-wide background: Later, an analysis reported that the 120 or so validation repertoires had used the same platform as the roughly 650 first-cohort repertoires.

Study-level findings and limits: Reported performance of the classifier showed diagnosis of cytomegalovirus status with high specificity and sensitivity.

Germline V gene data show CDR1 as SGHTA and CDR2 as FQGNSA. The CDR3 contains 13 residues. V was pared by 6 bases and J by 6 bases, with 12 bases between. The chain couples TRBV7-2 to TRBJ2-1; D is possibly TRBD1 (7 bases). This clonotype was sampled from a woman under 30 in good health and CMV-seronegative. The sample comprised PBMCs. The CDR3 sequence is CASSRQGGNEQFF. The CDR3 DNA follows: TGTGCCAGCAGTCGTCAGGGGGGCAATGAGCAGTTCTTC.